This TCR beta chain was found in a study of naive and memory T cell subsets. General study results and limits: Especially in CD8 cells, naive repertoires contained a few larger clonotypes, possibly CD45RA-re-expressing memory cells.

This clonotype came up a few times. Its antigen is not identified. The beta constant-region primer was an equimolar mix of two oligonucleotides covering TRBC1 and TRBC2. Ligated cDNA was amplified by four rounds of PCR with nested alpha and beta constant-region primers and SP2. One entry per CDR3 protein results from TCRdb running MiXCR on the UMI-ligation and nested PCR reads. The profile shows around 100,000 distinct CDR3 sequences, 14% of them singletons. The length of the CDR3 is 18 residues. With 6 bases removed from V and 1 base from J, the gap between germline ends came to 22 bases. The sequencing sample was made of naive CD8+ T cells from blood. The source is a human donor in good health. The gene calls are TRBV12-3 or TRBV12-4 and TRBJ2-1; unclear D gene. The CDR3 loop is CASSPQRTFEGSYNEQFF. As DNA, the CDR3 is TGTGCCAGCAGCCCTCAGCGCACGTTTGAAGGGTCCTACAATGAGCAGTTCTTC.